Following are 9 T cell receptor beta chains from one sample sequenced in a study of human T cells and chemical hapten exposure. TCRdb re-called the RACE reads through MiXCR, storing one row per CDR3 protein. The table includes about 89,000 distinct CDR3 sequences, over 10% detected once. Stated time point: patch test 3, about 24 weeks after DPC sensitization. The sample's treatment: therapeutic diphenylcyclopropenone sensitization with weekly scalp DPC. The material was whole blood, obtained in connection with sensitization to the hapten diphenylcyclopropenone (DPC). The receptors stem from a woman in her fifties or sixties with alopecia areata. Some clones in this sample may be carry-over from other donors' samples.

This clonotype has just a few counts. The V and J genes are TRBV2 and TRBJ2-3, with D maybe TRBD2 (6 bases). V lost 4 bases, J lost 0 bases, and 11 bases lay in between. This CDR3 is built from 15 residues. Germline V gene sequence: CDR1 SNHLY, CDR2 FYNNEI. CDR3 loop: CASSGGTHSTDTQYF. The CDR3 DNA sequence: TGTGCCAGCAGTGGGGGGACTCACAGCACAGATACGCAGTATTTT.

V usage is TRBV28 and J usage is TRBJ2-7; no firm D call. The CDR3 contains 13 residues. Trimming left V 4 bases short and J 6 bases short, with 13 bases between. Germline lookup yields CDR1 MDHEN and CDR2 SYDVKM. CDR3 in DNA: TGTGCCAGCAGTTCCTTCACGAAAGGCGAGCAGTACTTC. It encodes CASSSFTKGEQYF.

The sample holds one count of this clonotype. The chain carries TRBV7-6 and TRBJ2-7; D gene ambiguous. CDR3 length equals 14 residues. Germline values: CDR1 SGHVS, CDR2 FNYEAQ. Trimming shortened V by 5 bases and J by 1 base, and 12 bases separated the two germline ends. CDR3 loop: CASSPAVGSYEQYF. CDR3 nucleotides: TGTGCCAGCAGCCCGGCGGTAGGTTCCTACGAGCAGTACTTC.

This rearrangement joins TRBV6-1 to TRBJ1-1; no clear D. The CDR3 sequence is 11 residues long. V lost 2 bases and J lost 7, with 5 bases in between. Germline V lookup: CDR1 MNHNS, CDR2 SASEGT. The CDR3 DNA reads TGTGCCAGCAGTGAAAGGATTGAAGCTTTCTTT. This encodes CASSERIEAFF.

The gene calls are TRBV10-3 and TRBJ2-5; TRBD2 might be the D (5 bases). The CDR3 covers 12 residues. Germline CDR1 is ENHRY and CDR2 is SYGVKD. The V and J ends lost 8 bases and 5 bases respectively, with 12 bases between them. CDR3 DNA sequence: TGTGCCATCTCCGGACGAGGGGAGACCCAGTACTTC. Its translation is CAISGRGETQYF.

There are many counts of this clonotype. The chain combines TRBV19 with TRBJ1-5, with 9 bases fitting TRBD1. Germline loops: CDR1 LNHDA, CDR2 SQIVND (reference sequence). Losses at the gene ends were 5 bases for V and 5 bases for J; bases not matched to a gene: 13. This CDR3 spans 17 amino acids. CDR3 residues: CASSARDRVFRDQPQHF. The CDR3 nucleotides are TGTGCCAGTAGTGCCCGGGACAGGGTGTTTAGAGATCAGCCCCAGCATTTT.

The genes are TRBV6-6 and TRBJ1-2, with 11 bases matching TRBD1. The CDR3 extends over 15 amino acids. V dropped 4 bases and J dropped 1; count of bases not matched to a gene: 2. CDR1 and CDR2 (germline): MNHNY, SVGAGI (reference sequence). The CDR3 nucleotides read TGTGCCAGCAGTTCCGGGACAGGGGGTAACTATGGCTACACCTTC. Amino acids: CASSSGTGGNYGYTF.

This clonotype was counted a few times. This rearrangement joins TRBV20-1 to TRBJ1-4; 7 bases line up with TRBD1. The junction had 8 bases not matched to a gene; V was cut back by 5 bases and J by 5 bases. From germline, CDR1 is DFQATT and CDR2 SNEGSKA (reference sequence). This CDR3 is built from 14 residues. CDR3 DNA: TGCAGTGCTCCCCGGGACAGCTCAAATGAAAAACTGTTTTTT. Encoded protein: CSAPRDSSNEKLFF.

The V and J genes are TRBV11-2 and TRBJ1-1, with D tentatively TRBD1 (5 bases). The V gene's germline CDR1 is SGHAT and CDR2 FQNNGV. Trimming pared 3 bases from V and 7 bases from J, leaving 15 bases between. The CDR3 has 14 residues. CDR3 protein: CASSFVRGANEAFF. The DNA of the CDR3 is TGTGCCAGCAGCTTCGTTCGGGGCGCGAATGAAGCTTTCTTT.